This TCR beta chain was retrieved from a study of T cell responses to AZD1222 COVID-19 vaccine. This table comes from immunoSEQ multiplex PCR, and its TCRdb copy is limited to in-frame clones, with some not included. The sample has 150,000 to 200,000 clones, approximately 94% seen once; the top ten hold 5.1%. Whole-study results and caveats: A rise in Spike-specific TCR breadth and depth followed two AZD1222 doses. A mostly white British donor set with more females was recruited, and clonal diversity was possibly underestimated. Spike was spanned by vaccine-associated CD4 TCRs, which were dominant at 160-218 and 743-854. Just a handful of AZD1222 recipients were seropositive at baseline.

Concerning this clone itself: Its antigen is as yet unknown.

V shed 5 bases and J shed 6 bases, with 11 bases lying between them. The CDR3 is made up of 13 amino acids. Germline assignment: CDR1 SGHTA and CDR2 FQGTGA. J is TRBJ2-1 and V is TRBV7-3; D gene unclear. The TCR originated in an adult who received the AZD1222 COVID-19 vaccine. Material: peripheral blood, obtained 28 days after the second AZD1222 dose. The DNA for the CDR3 is TGTGCCAGCAGCCCCAAAGCTGCCAATGAGCAGTTCTTC. This sequence encodes CASSPKAANEQFF. The whole variable domain, remainder taken from reference TRBV7-3 and TRBJ2-1, is GAGVSQTPSNKVTEKGKYVELRCDPISGHTALYWYRQSLGQGPEFLIYFQGTGAADDSGLPNDRFFAVRPEGSVSTLKIQRTERGDSAVYLCASSPKAANEQFFGPGTRLTVL.